This T cell receptor (beta chain) was sequenced for a study of regulatory T cells in long-lasting Graves disease. The CDR3 extends over 17 amino acids. Germline assignment: CDR1 MNHEY and CDR2 SVGEGT. The V gene end was trimmed by 5 bases and the J gene end by 1 base; junction bases not matched to a gene: 7. Time point: persistent/refractory GD, antithyroid drugs over 5 years with positive TRAb. The TCR library was prepared using RNA isolated from PBMCs. Patients with Graves' disease were diagnosed by American Thyroid Association guidelines. The study's findings and limits: Persistent disease showed a preference for TRBV28, TRBJ1-2 and TRBJ2-5. TCR diversity was lower in persistent than newly diagnosed Graves' disease. Persistent patients shared some 2,500 public clonotypes among themselves. Newly diagnosed patients shared fewer, at 900 to 1,000.

Researchers made TCR beta libraries by using iRepertoire HTBI primers and running Arm-PCR on CDR3 regions. Via MiXCR, TCRdb re-called the multiplex PCR reads, giving one row per CDR3 protein. Of 650,000 to 700,000 distinct CDR3 sequences in the sample, approximately 29% were seen once. About this clonotype itself: Its antigen is not identified.

The sample here was peripheral blood mononuclear cells (PBMCs), taken when the disease was refractory, from a patient treated with antithyroid drugs. The V call is TRBV6-2 or TRBV6-3, the J call TRBJ2-3; TRBD1 matches at 12 bases. The receptor was derived from a female donor with Graves disease. Here the CDR3 reads CASSDTGQGAGTDTQYF. The CDR3 DNA is TGTGCCAGCAGTGACACGGGACAGGGGGCGGGCACAGATACGCAGTATTTT.